This section outlines one T cell receptor (beta chain) sequence together with its context. Antigen unknown. Averaging approximately 120 mL, one heparinised blood draw came from each individual donor. The sample belongs to a study of beta chain features in type 1 diabetes. Broader study findings: TCRB CDR3s from Type 1 diabetes patients were moderately but significantly shorter in all four CD4+ subsets.

As every portion of the isolated RNA was reverse transcribed, the sequencing read expressed TCRB transcripts. Repertoires were generated with immunoSEQ multiplex PCR, while TCRdb's copy carries only in-frame clones and drops some. Among more than 250,000 clones listed, about a fifth were seen once. The clonotype originates from a middle-aged woman with type 1 diabetes. Sequencing input: naive CD4+ T cells from blood.

CDR3: CASGPQGSAEAFF. The CDR3 bases are TGTGCCAGCGGGCCACAGGGCAGCGCTGAAGCTTTCTTT. The V call is TRBV6-5, the J call TRBJ1-1; possible D gene TRBD1, 6 bases. V was clipped by 8 bases and J by 6 bases, with 16 bases between them. The CDR3 is 13 amino acids. CDR1 and CDR2 from the germline V gene are MNHEY and SVGAGI.